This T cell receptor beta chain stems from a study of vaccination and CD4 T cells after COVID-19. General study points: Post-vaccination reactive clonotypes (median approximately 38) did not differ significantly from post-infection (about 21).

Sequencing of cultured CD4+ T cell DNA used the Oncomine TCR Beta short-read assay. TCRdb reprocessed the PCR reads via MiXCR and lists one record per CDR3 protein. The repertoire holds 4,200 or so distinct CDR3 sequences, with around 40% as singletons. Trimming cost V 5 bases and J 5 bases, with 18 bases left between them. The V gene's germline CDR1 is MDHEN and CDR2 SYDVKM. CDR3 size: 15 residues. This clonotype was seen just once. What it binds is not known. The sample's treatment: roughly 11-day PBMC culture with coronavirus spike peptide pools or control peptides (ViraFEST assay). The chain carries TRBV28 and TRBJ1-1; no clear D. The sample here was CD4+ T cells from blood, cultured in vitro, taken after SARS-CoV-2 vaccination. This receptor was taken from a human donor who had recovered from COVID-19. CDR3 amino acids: CASSPRLSEWTEAFF. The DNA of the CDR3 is TGTGCCAGCAGTCCCCGACTCTCTGAATGGACTGAAGCTTTCTTT.